This TCR beta chain was identified during a study of T cells in women clearing cervical HPV infection. Across the study: Donors had HPV16-related CIN3 or worse; 2 had invasive cancer. Only a few women had HLA typing results available. Cases' blood sampling followed lesion detection by median approximately 140 days (90 to 200).

V gave up 0 bases and J gave up 3 bases, with 15 bases separating them. The CDR3 totals 16 residues. To note about this clone: The read comes to an end 3 residues before the CDR3 does, leaving the germline J gene to fill in the end.

Dot-blot hybridization genotyped cervical HPV amplified with MY09/MY11 PCR. This table comes from immunoSEQ multiplex PCR, and its TCRdb copy is limited to in-frame clones, with some not included. The sample's table shows fewer than 30,000 clones. This receptor was identified in a woman between 18 and 75 years old with a cervical HPV16 infection that either progressed to CIN3+ or cleared (not recorded which). V is TRBV23-1 and J is TRBJ2-7, with TRBD1 as a possible D gene (5 bases). TRBV23-1 is recorded as an ORF, its role being uncertain. The sequencing input was blood buffy coat. The sequenced CDR3 bases are TGCGCCAGCAGTCAATCGGGAAACCGACAGATCTACGAG. Protein: CASSQSGNRQIYE. The CDR3, in full, reads CASSQSGNRQIYEQYF.